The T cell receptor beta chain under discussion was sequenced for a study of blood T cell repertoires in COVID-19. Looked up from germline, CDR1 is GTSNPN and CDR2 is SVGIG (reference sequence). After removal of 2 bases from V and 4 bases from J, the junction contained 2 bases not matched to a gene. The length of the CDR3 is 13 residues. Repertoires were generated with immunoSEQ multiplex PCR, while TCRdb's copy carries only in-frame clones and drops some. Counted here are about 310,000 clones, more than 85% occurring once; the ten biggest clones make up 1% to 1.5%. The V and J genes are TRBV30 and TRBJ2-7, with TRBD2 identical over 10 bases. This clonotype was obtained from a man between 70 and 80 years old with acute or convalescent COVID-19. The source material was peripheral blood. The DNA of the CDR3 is TGTGCCTGGAGTAAGGGACTAGCGTACGAGCAGTACTTC. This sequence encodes CAWSKGLAYEQYF.